This entry concerns a single T cell receptor (beta chain). The antigen remains undetermined. These data are taken from a study of vaccination and CD4 T cells after COVID-19. The Oncomine TCR Beta short-read assay generated sequence data from the DNA of cultured CD4+ T cells. TCRdb processed the PCR reads anew with MiXCR; each CDR3 protein has one entry. The repertoire holds more than 20,000 distinct CDR3 sequences, with about 33% as singletons. From germline, CDR1 is DFQATT and CDR2 SNEGSKA (reference sequence). Trimming took 3 bases from V and 5 from J, leaving 13 bases between them. This CDR3 has 13 amino acids. As to time point: late sampling 161 to 241 days after vaccination in three convalescent patients. Treatment reported: approximately 10-day PBMC culture with coronavirus spike peptide pools or control peptides (ViraFEST assay).

The specimen was CD4+ T cells from blood, cultured in vitro, collected about 7 months after SARS-CoV-2 vaccination. The chain has TRBV20-1 and TRBJ2-5; weak D call: TRBD1 (5 bases). This TCR was recovered from a human donor who had recovered from COVID-19. The CDR3 spells CSASTRAAETQYF. The CDR3 bases are TGCAGTGCTAGCACCAGGGCGGCCGAGACCCAGTACTTC.